The entry below describes one TCR beta chain. The target antigen is unknown. The junction and the germline gene differ at one end; a read error may be behind it. Primers: 60 Vbeta forward and 13 Jbeta reverse. Sequencing was performed with immunoSEQ multiplex PCR; in TCRdb, only in-frame clones are kept and a portion is missing. The sample has about 160,000 clones, approximately 80% seen once. The CDR3 runs 16 residues. Germline CDR1 is SEHNR and CDR2 is FQNEAQ (reference sequence). The data derive from a study of cytomegalovirus exposure and HLA in healthy donors. General study results and limits: Three of the chains that were CMV-associated were confirmed in vitro to be specific for CMV antigens. TCR beta sequences reportedly predicted the HLA-A and HLA-B alleles of most subjects accurately. Many donors carried some public TCRs, although rarity characterized most TCR sequences. TCR beta chains numbering 164 were designated cytomegalovirus-associated.

The TCR was taken from a man aged 45-65 years in good health and CMV-seropositive. Sequencing was performed on PBMCs. This sequence joins TRBV7-9 and TRBJ1-1; 7 positions match TRBD1. The CDR3 DNA reads as TGTGCCAGCGGCCTCAGGGACAGAGCCATGAACGCTGAAGCTTTCTTT. This gives the protein CASGLRDRAMNAEAFF.